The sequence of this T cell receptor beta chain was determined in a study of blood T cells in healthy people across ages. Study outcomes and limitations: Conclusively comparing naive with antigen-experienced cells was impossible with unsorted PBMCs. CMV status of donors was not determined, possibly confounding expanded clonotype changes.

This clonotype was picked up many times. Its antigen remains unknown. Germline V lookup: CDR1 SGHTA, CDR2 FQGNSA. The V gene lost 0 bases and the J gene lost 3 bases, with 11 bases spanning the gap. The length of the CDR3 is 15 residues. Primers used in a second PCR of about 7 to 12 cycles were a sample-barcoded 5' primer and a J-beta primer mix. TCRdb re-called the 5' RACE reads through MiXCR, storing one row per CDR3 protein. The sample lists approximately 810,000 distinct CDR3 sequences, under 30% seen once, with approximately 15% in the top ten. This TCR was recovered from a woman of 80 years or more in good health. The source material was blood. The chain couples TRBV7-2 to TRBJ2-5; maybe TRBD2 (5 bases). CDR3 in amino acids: CASSLAGGNKETQYF. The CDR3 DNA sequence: TGTGCCAGCAGCTTAGCTGGAGGTAATAAAGAGACCCAGTACTTC.